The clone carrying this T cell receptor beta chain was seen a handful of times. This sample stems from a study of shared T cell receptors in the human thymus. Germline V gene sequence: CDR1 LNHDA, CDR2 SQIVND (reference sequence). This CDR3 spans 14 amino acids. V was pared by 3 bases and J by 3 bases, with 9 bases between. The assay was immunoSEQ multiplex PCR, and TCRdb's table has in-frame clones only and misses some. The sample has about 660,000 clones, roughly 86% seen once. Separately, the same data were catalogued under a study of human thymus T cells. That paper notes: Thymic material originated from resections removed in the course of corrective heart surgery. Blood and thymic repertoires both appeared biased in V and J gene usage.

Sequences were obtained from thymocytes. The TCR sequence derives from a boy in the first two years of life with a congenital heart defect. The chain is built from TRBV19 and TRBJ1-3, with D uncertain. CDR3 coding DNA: TGTGCCAGTAGTATCCGGGAGAATGGAAACACCATATATTTT. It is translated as CASSIRENGNTIYF.